A selection of T cell receptor beta chains follows, all from one sample in a study of blood T cell repertoires in COVID-19. This table comes from immunoSEQ multiplex PCR, and its TCRdb copy is limited to in-frame clones, with some not included. The repertoire consists of some 200,000 clones, with roughly 89% occurring once and the leading ten covering under 15%. The sample consisted of peripheral blood. The receptors here all came from a woman aged 70 to 79 with COVID-19, enrolled during active disease. The CDR3 runs from the conserved cysteine through the conserved F or W. The D gene is left open where the match is weak. Size values are once, few and many counts, or a class for expanded clones, and some rows have none.

abundance	j_gene	v_gene	d_gene	CDR3aa	CDR3nt
NA	TRBJ2-5	TRBV7-6	TRBD1	CASSLSVTGIETQYF	TGTGCCAGCAGCTTAAGTGTGACAGGGATAGAGACCCAGTACTTC
NA	TRBJ2-2	TRBV11-2	NA	CASSLDPSGGGELFF	TGTGCCAGCAGCTTAGACCCGAGCGGTGGTGGGGAGCTGTTTTTT
few	TRBJ1-1	TRBV27	NA	CASRRGGNAEAFF	TGTGCCAGCCGCCGGGGGGGCAATGCTGAAGCTTTCTTT
NA	TRBJ1-1	TRBV5-8	TRBD1	CASSSRGQGADMNTEAFF	TGTGCCAGCAGCTCAAGGGGACAGGGGGCGGACATGAACACTGAAGCTTTCTTT
NA	TRBJ1-1	TRBV20-1	NA	CSAEAREAFF	TGCAGTGCTGAGGCTCGTGAAGCTTTCTTT
once	TRBJ2-4	TRBV4-1	TRBD1	CASSQQPGQGMFKNIQYF	TGCGCCAGCAGCCAGCAGCCGGGACAGGGGATGTTCAAAAACATTCAGTACTTC
NA	TRBJ1-1	TRBV3-1/TRBV3-2	NA	CASSRGQRRTEAFF	TGTGCCAGCAGCCGAGGACAGCGAAGGACTGAAGCTTTCTTT
NA	TRBJ2-7	TRBV29-1	TRBD1	CSVKKGTASYEQYF	TGCAGCGTTAAGAAGGGGACAGCCTCCTACGAGCAGTACTTC
once	TRBJ2-7	TRBV5-4	TRBD2	CASSKGLAGVLQDEQYF	TGTGCCAGCAGCAAGGGACTAGCGGGAGTCTTACAGGACGAGCAGTACTTC
NA	TRBJ1-1	TRBV9	NA	CASSVEGRGITEAFF	TGTGCCAGCAGCGTAGAGGGGAGGGGTATCACTGAAGCTTTCTTT
NA	TRBJ1-2	TRBV12-3/TRBV12-4	NA	CASRAGVSGGYTF	TGTGCCAGCCGAGCAGGGGTATCGGGGGGCTACACCTTC
NA	TRBJ2-3	TRBV18	TRBD2	CASSLLAGGGTDTQYF	TGTGCCAGCTCACTACTAGCGGGAGGGGGCACAGATACGCAGTATTTT
NA	TRBJ2-7	TRBV27	TRBD1	CASFLFRDRLYEQYF	TGTGCCAGCTTTCTCTTCCGGGACAGGTTGTACGAGCAGTACTTC
NA	TRBJ1-1	TRBV2	NA	CASRPQGWTEAFF	TGTGCCAGCAGACCCCAGGGGTGGACTGAAGCTTTCTTT
NA	TRBJ2-5	TRBV25-1	NA	CASSQGTSWETQYF	TGTGCCAGCAGTCAGGGGACCTCCTGGGAGACCCAGTACTTC
NA	TRBJ2-7	TRBV5-4	NA	CASSLAHSYEQYF	TGTGCCAGCAGCTTGGCACATTCCTACGAGCAGTACTTC
NA	TRBJ1-1	TRBV11-3	NA	CASSSGGTEAFF	TGTGCCAGCAGCTCGGGGGGAACTGAAGCTTTCTTT
NA	TRBJ1-2	TRBV28	TRBD1	CASSFPGTGGAWGYTF	TGTGCCAGCAGTTTCCCCGGGACAGGGGGCGCTTGGGGCTACACCTTC
NA	TRBJ2-3	TRBV7-6	NA	CASSPTGNTDTQYF	TGTGCCAGCAGCCCGACGGGGAATACAGATACGCAGTATTTT
NA	TRBJ1-5	TRBV19	NA	CASSTFGGNNQPQHF	TGTGCCAGTAGTACTTTTGGGGGGAACAATCAGCCCCAGCATTTT
NA	TRBJ2-1	TRBV2	TRBD2	CASSVSGRELGNEQFF	TGTGCCAGCAGTGTTAGCGGGAGGGAGTTGGGCAATGAGCAGTTCTTC
NA	TRBJ1-2	TRBV21-1	NA	CASSNRDRGRNGYTF	TGTGCCAGCAGCAATAGGGACAGGGGAAGGAATGGCTACACCTTC
NA	TRBJ1-1	TRBV7-9	TRBD1	CASSLSKDRPFTEAFF	TGTGCCAGCAGCTTAAGTAAGGACAGGCCCTTCACTGAAGCTTTCTTT
NA	TRBJ1-1	TRBV6-6	NA	CASSYSAFENTEAFF	TGTGCCAGCAGTTACTCGGCCTTTGAGAACACTGAAGCTTTCTTT
NA	TRBJ1-2	TRBV19	NA	CASSIKSGDYGYTF	TGTGCCAGTAGTATAAAGTCAGGCGACTATGGCTACACCTTC
NA	TRBJ1-2	TRBV5-6	TRBD1	CASSLELGQGVYGYTF	TGTGCCAGCAGCTTGGAGTTGGGACAGGGCGTCTATGGCTACACCTTC
NA	TRBJ1-1	TRBV14	NA	CASSQTRQVNTEAFF	TGTGCCAGCAGCCAGACCAGACAGGTGAACACTGAAGCTTTCTTT
NA	TRBJ1-1	TRBV2	NA	CASSIGSGLSGTEAFF	TGTGCCAGCAGTATAGGTAGCGGCCTCTCGGGCACTGAAGCTTTCTTT
NA	TRBJ1-3	TRBV21-1	NA	CASSKDRGGNTIYF	TGTGCCAGCAGCAAAGACAGGGGTGGAAACACCATATATTTT
NA	TRBJ2-2	TRBV4-1	TRBD1	CASQTGQGSGELFF	TGCGCCAGCCAGACAGGGCAGGGCTCCGGGGAGCTGTTTTTT
NA	TRBJ1-1	TRBV5-1	NA	CASSLIDRGTEAFF	TGCGCCAGCAGCTTGATAGATAGGGGGACTGAAGCTTTCTTT
NA	TRBJ2-7	TRBV6-6	TRBD2	CASSSPGAGGGHGSYEQYF	TGTGCCAGCAGCTCCCCAGGAGCGGGAGGGGGGCATGGCTCCTACGAGCAGTACTTC
NA	TRBJ2-3	TRBV29-1	NA	CSVVGGATDTQYF	TGCAGCGTTGTAGGGGGAGCCACAGATACGCAGTATTTT
NA	TRBJ1-2	TRBV5-6	TRBD1	CASSSRDRAVSYTF	TGTGCCAGCAGCTCCCGGGACAGGGCGGTGAGCTACACCTTC
NA	TRBJ2-7	TRBV18	NA	CASSPPGGYEQYF	TGTGCCAGCTCACCACCAGGGGGCTACGAGCAGTACTTC
NA	TRBJ2-2	TRBV21-1	NA	CASTRRSGPPPAGELFF	TGTGCCAGCACCCGCAGGAGCGGGCCGCCACCCGCCGGGGAGCTGTTTTTT
NA	TRBJ2-2	TRBV5-1	TRBD1	CASSRDRGVGGELFF	TGCGCCAGCAGTCGTGACAGGGGAGTTGGCGGGGAGCTGTTTTTT
NA	TRBJ2-7	TRBV19	TRBD1	CASSRRDRAYEQYF	TGTGCCAGTAGTCGCCGGGACAGGGCCTACGAGCAGTACTTC
NA	TRBJ2-2	TRBV7-6	NA	CASSRGTSNKGELFF	TGTGCCAGCAGCCGAGGAACTAGTAACAAAGGGGAGCTGTTTTTT
NA	TRBJ1-2	TRBV6-6	TRBD1	CASSPNTGGHAGSNYGYTF	TGTGCCAGCAGTCCAAACACAGGGGGACACGCTGGATCTAACTATGGCTACACCTTC
once	TRBJ1-5	TRBV19	NA	CASSIRSGAEYSNQPQHF	TGTGCCAGTAGTATACGTTCAGGGGCCGAATATAGCAATCAGCCCCAGCATTTT
once	TRBJ1-5	TRBV15	TRBD1	CATSRQGDQPQHF	TGTGCCACCAGCCGACAGGGTGATCAGCCCCAGCATTTT
few	TRBJ1-5	TRBV28	NA	CASTSGQNNQPQHF	TGTGCCAGCACTTCAGGCCAGAATAATCAGCCCCAGCATTTT
NA	TRBJ1-1	TRBV7-3	NA	CASSSQGPNTEAFF	TGTGCCAGCAGCTCCCAGGGGCCTAACACTGAAGCTTTCTTT
NA	TRBJ2-5	TRBV15	NA	CATSSPSRGETQYF	TGTGCCACCAGCAGTCCCTCCCGGGGGGAGACCCAGTACTTC
NA	TRBJ1-1	TRBV6-5	TRBD1	CASLPRGRGVSEAFF	TGTGCCAGCCTACCCCGGGGCAGGGGGGTTTCTGAAGCTTTCTTT
NA	TRBJ2-7	TRBV5-1	NA	CASSTGSYEQYF	TGCGCCAGCAGCACAGGCTCCTACGAGCAGTACTTC
once	TRBJ1-1	TRBV7-9	NA	CASSLQVNTEAFF	TGTGCCAGCAGCCTACAGGTGAACACTGAAGCTTTCTTT
NA	TRBJ1-4	TRBV4-1	TRBD1	CASSPRDRATNEKLFF	TGCGCCAGCAGCCCCCGGGACAGGGCAACTAATGAAAAACTGTTTTTT
few	TRBJ2-1	TRBV3-1/TRBV3-2	NA	CASSLLRSGEQFF	TGTGCCAGCAGCCTCCTCCGCAGCGGTGAGCAGTTCTTC
NA	TRBJ1-2	TRBV28	NA	CASSFVAEANYGYTF	TGTGCCAGCAGTTTTGTCGCAGAAGCTAACTATGGCTACACCTTC
NA	TRBJ1-1	TRBV19	NA	CASSLSGVDTEAFF	TGTGCCAGTAGTTTATCAGGGGTGGACACTGAAGCTTTCTTT
NA	TRBJ1-2	TRBV6-5	NA	CASSYSLPGAYTF	TGTGCCAGCAGTTATAGTCTCCCGGGAGCCTACACCTTC
NA	TRBJ2-7	TRBV30	NA	CAWSLPGQGQYF	TGTGCCTGGAGTCTCCCCGGGCAGGGACAGTACTTC